The source of this T cell receptor beta chain is a study of CD8 T cells in Susac syndrome. Germline assignment: CDR1 DFQATT and CDR2 SNEGSKA (reference sequence). V was shortened by 4 bases and J by 10 bases, with 16 bases between the two germline ends. The length of the CDR3 is 12 residues. RNA, at about 0.5 to 1 ug, was reverse transcribed with random hexamers. TCRdb redid the calling of the immunoSEQ multiplex PCR reads with MiXCR, one entry per CDR3 protein. This repertoire shows some 220,000 distinct CDR3 sequences, about 96% found once; its top ten account for about 0.091%. Sequencing used CD4+ T cells from PBMCs. The V call is TRBV20-1, the J call TRBJ1-1, with D possibly TRBD1 on 6 matching bases. The sequence was obtained from a human donor with multiple sclerosis. CDR3 sequence (DNA): TGCAGTGCTACTCGATTACAGGGACCAGCTTTCTTT. It translates to CSATRLQGPAFF.